This TCR beta chain was found in a study of CD8 T cells in ankylosing spondylitis. This clonotype was counted between two and nine times. The antigen is unknown. V was shortened by 5 bases and J by 7 bases, with 12 bases between the two germline ends. The V gene's germline CDR1 is SGHVS and CDR2 FNYEAQ. The CDR3 has 13 residues. Overall study results and limits: What appeared characteristic of ankylosing spondylitis blood was a TCR beta motif of eight highly homologous variants.

TCRdb passed the 5' RACE reads through MiXCR, listing each CDR3 protein once. The data show about 200,000 distinct CDR3 sequences, with more than 5.5% seen just once and about 14% held by the top ten. The rearrangement joins TRBV7-6 to TRBJ2-1; D possibly matches TRBD1 or TRBD2 (5 bases each). This clonotype originated in a male donor with ankylosing spondylitis. The sample comprised blood, either unsorted or a sorted T cell fraction (not recorded which). CDR3: CASSPEGWNEQFF. CDR3 sequence (DNA): TGTGCCAGCAGCCCCGAGGGGTGGAATGAGCAGTTCTTC.